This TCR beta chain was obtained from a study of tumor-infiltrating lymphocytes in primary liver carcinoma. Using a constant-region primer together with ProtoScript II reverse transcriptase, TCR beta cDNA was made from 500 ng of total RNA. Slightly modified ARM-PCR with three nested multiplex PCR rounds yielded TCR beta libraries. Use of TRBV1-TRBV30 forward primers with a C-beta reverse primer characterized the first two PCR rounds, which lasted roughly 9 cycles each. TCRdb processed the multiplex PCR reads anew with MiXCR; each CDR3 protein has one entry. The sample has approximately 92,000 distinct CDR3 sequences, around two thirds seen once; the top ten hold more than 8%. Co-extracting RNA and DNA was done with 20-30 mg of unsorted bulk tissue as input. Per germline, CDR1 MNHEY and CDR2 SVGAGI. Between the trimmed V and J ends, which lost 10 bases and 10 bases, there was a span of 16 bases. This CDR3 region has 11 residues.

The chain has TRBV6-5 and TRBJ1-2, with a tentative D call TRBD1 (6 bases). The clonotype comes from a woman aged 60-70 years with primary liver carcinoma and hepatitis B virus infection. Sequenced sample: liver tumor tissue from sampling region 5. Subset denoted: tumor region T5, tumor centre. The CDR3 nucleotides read TGTGCCAACTCCAACAGGGATGACTACACCTTC. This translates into CANSNRDDYTF.